This T cell receptor (beta chain) came from a study of blood T cell dynamics during melanoma immunotherapy. Study as a whole: First-line therapy was either pembrolizumab or nivolumab with ipilimumab for metastatic melanoma.

A fixed DNA input of about 0.35 ug was used per bulk PBMC sample. TCRdb's table, derived via immunoSEQ multiplex PCR, lists solely in-frame clones and lacks some. The repertoire holds about 7,600 clones, approximately 85% seen once, with around 3.9% in the top ten. The CDR3 spans 14 residues. The V end was cut by 4 bases, the J end by 4 bases, with 13 bases between. Germline V gene sequence: CDR1 SNHLY, CDR2 FYNNEI. This clone has only one observation. Described time point: week 3, after first cycle of checkpoint inhibitor. Patients had no prior systemic cancer treatment, immunosuppressants or other active cancers.

This receptor was taken from a human donor with melanoma. V is TRBV2 and J is TRBJ1-2; tentatively, D is TRBD1 (5 bases). The sequences come from blood, collected from a patient treated with checkpoint blockade. DNA of the CDR3: TGTGCCAGCAGTGGAACGAGACAGCCCTATGGCTACACCTTC. The encoded protein is CASSGTRQPYGYTF. Full variable domain (outside the CDR3, taken from reference TRBV2 and TRBJ1-2): EPEVTQTPSHQVTQMGQEVILRCVPISNHLYFYWYRQILGQKVEFLVSFYNNEISEKSEIFDDQFSVERPDGSNFTLKIRSTKLEDSAMYFCASSGTRQPYGYTFGSGTRLTVV.